This TCR beta chain was sequenced during a study of blood T cell repertoires in COVID-19. Looking at the study overall: COVID-19 samples, acute and convalescent, were from the United States, Italy and Spain. T cells, B-cell-depleted T cells, or PBMCs supplied cDNA or gDNA.

Original analysis: Cell counts per sample came from amplifying reference gene primers. Clones were sequenced by immunoSEQ multiplex PCR, and TCRdb holds only the in-frame ones, with some missing. D and trimming were read from the DNA, whereas the V and J calls and clone size are those reported in that table. The sample holds tens of thousands of clones, around 90% seen once. CDR3 length equals 15 residues. With V trimmed by 4 bases and J by 2 bases, 3 bases remained unmatched. The germline V gene has CDR1 SNHLY and CDR2 FYNNEI. Material: peripheral blood. The clonotype was recovered from a human donor in a cohort sampled during active COVID-19. The chain employs TRBV2 and TRBJ2-2; 8 positions match TRBD2. The CDR3 sequence: CASSGAGGNTGELFF. DNA of the CDR3: TGTGCCAGCAGTGGTGCGGGAGGTAACACCGGGGAGCTGTTTTTT.